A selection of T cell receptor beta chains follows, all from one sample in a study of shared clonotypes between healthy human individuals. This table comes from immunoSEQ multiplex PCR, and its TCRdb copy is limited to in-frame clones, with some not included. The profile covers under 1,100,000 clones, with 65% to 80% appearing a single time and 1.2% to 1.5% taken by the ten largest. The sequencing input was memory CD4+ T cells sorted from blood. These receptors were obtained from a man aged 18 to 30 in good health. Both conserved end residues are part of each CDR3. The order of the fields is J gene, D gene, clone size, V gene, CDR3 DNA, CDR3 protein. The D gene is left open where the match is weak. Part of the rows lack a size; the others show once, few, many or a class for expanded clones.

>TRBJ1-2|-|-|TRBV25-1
TGTGCCAGCAGTCTACAGAACTATGGCTACACCTTC
CASSLQNYGYTF
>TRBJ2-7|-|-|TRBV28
TGTGCCAGCGGCCTTCTTGTAGCCGAGCAGTACTTC
CASGLLVAEQYF
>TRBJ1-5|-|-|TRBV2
TGTGCCAGCAGTGAGTCGGATAATAGCAATCAGCCCCAGCATTTT
CASSESDNSNQPQHF
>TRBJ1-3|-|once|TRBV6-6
TGTGCCAGCAGGTCTCCCCCTGGAAACACCATATATTTT
CASRSPPGNTIYF
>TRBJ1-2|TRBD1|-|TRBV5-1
TGCGCCAGCAGCTCGGCTACAGGGGTTGGATATGGCTACACCTTC
CASSSATGVGYGYTF
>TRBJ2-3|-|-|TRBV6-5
TGTGCCAGCCGCCTGAGAGTCTACTCCACAGATACGCAGTATTTT
CASRLRVYSTDTQYF
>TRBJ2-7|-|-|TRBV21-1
TGTGCCAGCAGTTTTAGAGGGCAGGGACGTTCCTACGAGCAGTACTTC
CASSFRGQGRSYEQYF
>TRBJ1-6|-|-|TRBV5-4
TGTGCCAGCAGCTCCCAAGGCGCCCGGGAATCTTCACCCCTCCACTTT
CASSSQGARESSPLHF
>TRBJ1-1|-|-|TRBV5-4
TGTGCCAGCAGCACGGGACACTTGAACACTGAAGCTTTCTTT
CASSTGHLNTEAFF
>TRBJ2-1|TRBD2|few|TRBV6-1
TGTGCCACCTTTAGCGGGAAAGGTGAGCAGTTCTTC
CATFSGKGEQFF
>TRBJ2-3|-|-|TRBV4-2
TGTGCCAGCAGCCAAGGTGATACGCAGTATTTT
CASSQGDTQYF
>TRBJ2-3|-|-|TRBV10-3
TGTGCCATCACCCCCCGAGTAGGGCTAGGGGCGGATACGCAGTATTTT
CAITPRVGLGADTQYF
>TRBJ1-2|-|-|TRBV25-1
TGTGCCAGCAGTGAACCCCGGGACATCCGGGACGGGTCAGGCGGCTACACCTTC
CASSEPRDIRDGSGGYTF
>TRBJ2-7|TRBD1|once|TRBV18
TGTGCCAGCTCACCGGGACAGGGAAACCCCCACCTAGGCGAGCAGTACTTC
CASSPGQGNPHLGEQYF
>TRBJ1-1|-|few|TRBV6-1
TGTGCCAGCAGGAACGGAATGAACACTGAAGCTTTCTTT
CASRNGMNTEAFF
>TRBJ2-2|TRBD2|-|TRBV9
TGTGCCAGCAGCGCCGGGACTAGCGCCCCAGGGGAGCTGTTTTTT
CASSAGTSAPGELFF
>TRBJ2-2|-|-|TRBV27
TGTGCCAGTCGGGGTAGCTGGAACACCGGGGAGCTGTTTTTT
CASRGSWNTGELFF
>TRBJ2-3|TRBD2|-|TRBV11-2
TGTGCCAGCAGCTTAGGAGGTAGCGGGGGGGCTGCAGATACGCAGTATTTT
CASSLGGSGGAADTQYF
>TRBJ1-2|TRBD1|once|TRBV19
TGTGCCAGTAGTAGACAGGGAAATGGCTACACCTTC
CASSRQGNGYTF
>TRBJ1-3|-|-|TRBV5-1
TGCGCCAGCAGCTTAACTAGACAGGACTCTGGAAACACCATATATTTT
CASSLTRQDSGNTIYF
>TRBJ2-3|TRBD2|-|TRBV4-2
TGTGCCAGCAGCCTTCGGACTAGCGTGGCCACAGATACGCAGTATTTT
CASSLRTSVATDTQYF
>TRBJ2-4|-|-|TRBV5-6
TGTGCCAGCAGCTTGGCCACAGGTCAGGTGGCCAAAAACATTCAGTACTTC
CASSLATGQVAKNIQYF
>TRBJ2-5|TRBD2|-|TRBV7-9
TGTGCCAGCAGGAGGGAGGGAGTGGAGACCCAGTACTTC
CASRREGVETQYF
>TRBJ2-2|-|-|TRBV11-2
TGTGCCAGCAGCTTAGGCGCGGGGTACACCGGGGAGCTGTTTTTT
CASSLGAGYTGELFF
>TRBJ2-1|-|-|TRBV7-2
TGTGCCAGCAGCTTAGTTAGTGGGGGGGCCGACAATGAGCAGTTCTTC
CASSLVSGGADNEQFF
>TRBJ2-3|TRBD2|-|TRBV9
TGTGCCAGCAGCGTAGCAGCGGGAGCCCATACAGATACGCAGTATTTT
CASSVAAGAHTDTQYF
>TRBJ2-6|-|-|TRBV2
TGTGCCAGCCACTCTGGGGCCAACGTCCTGACTTTC
CASHSGANVLTF
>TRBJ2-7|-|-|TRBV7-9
TGTGCCAGCAGCCGGACCGGGACCGAAGCCTACGAGCAGTACTTC
CASSRTGTEAYEQYF
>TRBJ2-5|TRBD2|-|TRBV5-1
TGCGCCAGCAGCTTGGGGACTAGCGCCACCCAAGAGACCCAGTACTTC
CASSLGTSATQETQYF
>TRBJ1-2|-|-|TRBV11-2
TGTGCCAGCAGCTTTTTTGCAATCGCTAACTATGGCTACACCTTC
CASSFFAIANYGYTF
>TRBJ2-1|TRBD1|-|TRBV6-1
TGTGCCAGCAGTAGGACAGGGCACAACAATGAGCAGTTCTTC
CASSRTGHNNEQFF
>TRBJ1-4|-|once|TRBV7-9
TGTGCCAGCAGCTTATCCGAGATTAATGAAAAACTGTTTTTT
CASSLSEINEKLFF
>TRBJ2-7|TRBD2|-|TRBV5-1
TGCGCCAGCAGCTTGGGCGTACTAGCGGGGGGGCTCCCCAACGAGCAGTACTTC
CASSLGVLAGGLPNEQYF
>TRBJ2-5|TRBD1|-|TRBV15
TGTGCCACCAGCAGAGAACGGGGTGCGACAGGGGTTGGCGAGACCCAGTACTTC
CATSRERGATGVGETQYF
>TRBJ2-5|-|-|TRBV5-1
TGCGCCAGCAGCCCGGGGGCCGCACAAGAGACCCAGTACTTC
CASSPGAAQETQYF
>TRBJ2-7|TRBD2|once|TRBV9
TGTGCCAGCAGCCCAGGGGACGGGAGGGGCGAGCAGTACTTC
CASSPGDGRGEQYF
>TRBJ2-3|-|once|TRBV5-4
TGTGCCAGCACCCAACCGGGGCGGACCGGCACAGATACGCAGTATTTT
CASTQPGRTGTDTQYF
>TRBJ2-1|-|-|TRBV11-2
TGTGCCAGCAGCTTAGCCAGGTACAATGAGCAGTTCTTC
CASSLARYNEQFF
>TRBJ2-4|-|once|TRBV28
TGTGCCAGCAGTTTTGTGGGTTCCTCTGGGGGAGCCAAAAACATTCAGTACTTC
CASSFVGSSGGAKNIQYF
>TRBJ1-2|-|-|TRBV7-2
TGTGCCAGCACCCTAGAATATTCTGCTGCGGGTAACTATGGCTACACCTTC
CASTLEYSAAGNYGYTF
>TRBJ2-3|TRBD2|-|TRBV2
TGTGCCAGAACGACTAGCGGGAACACAGATACGCAGTATTTT
CARTTSGNTDTQYF